The subject of this entry is one T cell receptor (beta chain). The antigen remains undetermined. Germline and junction disagree at one end, which may indicate a read error. This specimen belongs to a study of tumor and adjacent non-tumor tissue in lung cancer. No cell sorting was done before RNA was extracted from the tissue. Distant lung tissue was collected more than 3 cm away from the tumor edge. This CDR3 has 16 amino acids. Germline CDR1 is SQVTM and CDR2 is ANQGSEA. A modified ARM-PCR protocol with three rounds of nested PCR amplified TCRbeta. TCRdb called the multiplex PCR reads again in MiXCR, with one record for every CDR3 protein. Among approximately 110,000 distinct CDR3 sequences listed, over 55% were seen once. General study results and limits: Tumor repertoires had a smaller top 100 clone share than normal lung. Significantly higher TCR diversity was found in tumor than normal lung. Shorter survival was associated with higher TCR diversity in tumors.

The TCR comes from a man aged 60-69 years with non-small cell lung cancer. The chain is built from TRBV29-1 and TRBJ2-7, with TRBD2 identical over 9 bases. The sample was distant non-tumor lung tissue. The CDR3: CSVVAVGVAGVYEQYF. In DNA form, the CDR3 reads TGCAGCGTTGTCGCCGTGGGTGTAGCGGGAGTCTACGAGCAGTATTTC.